The 27 T cell receptor beta chains listed next were all sequenced from one sample in a study of blood T cell repertoires in COVID-19. Method: immunoSEQ multiplex PCR; TCRdb's copy keeps in-frame clones and lacks some. The sample yields about 120,000 clones, 75% to 90% seen once. Sequenced: peripheral blood. All receptors come from a man in his 70s with active or convalescent COVID-19.

In DNA, the CDR3 is TGTGCCAGCAGCCGAGGACAGGGTACAAATGAGCAGTTCTTC. This encodes CASSRGQGTNEQFF. The gene calls are TRBV7-6 and TRBJ2-1; TRBD1 matches at 8 bases. The CDR3 has 14 amino acids. Germline V gene sequence: CDR1 SGHVS, CDR2 FNYEAQ. V was pared by 5 bases and J by 7 bases, with 7 bases of the junction left unmatched.

The chain employs TRBV28 and TRBJ1-1, with a weak D call TRBD1 (6 bases). V was trimmed by 6 bases and J by 4 bases, leaving 15 bases between them. The CDR3 has 14 residues. CDR1 and CDR2 from the germline V gene are MDHEN and SYDVKM. The CDR3 spells CASSIIQGFTEAFF. DNA of the CDR3: TGTGCCAGCAGCATCATACAGGGATTCACTGAAGCTTTCTTT.

This rearrangement joins TRBV5-6 to TRBJ1-2; D uncertain. The CDR3 is 14 amino acids. With 7 bases removed from V and 7 bases from J, the gap between germline ends came to 20 bases. The germline V gene encodes CDR1 SGHDT and CDR2 YYEEEE. The CDR3 loop is CASDTTWEKSGYTF. CDR3 bases: TGTGCCAGCGACACGACGTGGGAGAAGAGTGGCTACACCTTC.

V and J are TRBV27 and TRBJ1-2; no firm D call. The CDR3 is 13 residues long. Trimming removed 5 bases from V and 4 bases from J, with 11 bases in between. Germline V gene lookup returns CDR1 MNHEY and CDR2 SMNVEV (reference sequence). CDR3 residues: CASSLSYTYGYTF. In DNA, the CDR3 is TGTGCCAGCAGTCTCTCATACACCTATGGCTACACCTTC.

The chain combines TRBV7-9 with TRBJ2-3, with 8 bases lining up with TRBD1. The CDR3 has 17 residues. Looked up from germline, CDR1 is SEHNR and CDR2 is FQNEAQ (reference sequence). The V gene end was trimmed by 2 bases and the J gene end by 0 bases; junction bases not matched to a gene: 7. The CDR3 here is CASSLLQGVTSTDTQYF. CDR3 bases: TGTGCCAGCAGCTTATTACAGGGGGTCACTAGCACAGATACGCAGTATTTT.

The chain employs TRBV28 and TRBJ1-2; D is unclear. The germline V gene encodes CDR1 MDHEN and CDR2 SYDVKM. Trimming left V 7 bases short and J 4 bases short, with 7 bases between. The CDR3 totals 11 residues. The CDR3 here is CASNGGYGYTF. The CDR3 DNA reads as TGTGCCAGCAATGGCGGCTATGGCTACACCTTC.

The chain recombines TRBV5-1 with TRBJ2-5; TRBD1 agrees at 11 bases. Germline V gives CDR1 SGHRS, CDR2 YFSETQ. The V and J ends lost 5 bases and 5 bases, in that order; junction bases with no gene match: 11. The CDR3 totals 16 residues. The CDR3 nucleotides are TGCGCCAGCAGTAGGACAGGGGGCGCGGAAAGGGAGACCCAGTACTTC. Translation gives CASSRTGGAERETQYF.

The chain recombines TRBV4-1 with TRBJ2-3, with D maybe TRBD1 (6 bases). V gave up 7 bases and J gave up 0 bases, with 14 bases separating them. The germline gives CDR1 MGHRA, CDR2 YSYEKL. The CDR3 sequence is 15 residues long. The DNA of the CDR3 is TGCGCCAGCAAATTACAGGGAAAAAGCACAGATACGCAGTATTTT. Encoded protein: CASKLQGKSTDTQYF.

The CDR3 nucleotides read TGTGCCAGCACCGATACCGGGAGGCGGGGGGGGGAGCTGTTTTTT. Translation gives CASTDTGRRGGELFF. The chain links TRBV7-6 to TRBJ2-2, with 7 bases aligning to TRBD2. The ends lost 7 bases at V and 8 bases at J; junction bases unmatched: 13. CDR1 and CDR2 (germline): SGHVS, FNYEAQ. This CDR3 is 15 amino acids long.

The chain is built from TRBV24-1 and TRBJ2-5, with 8 bases lining up with TRBD1. With 3 bases clipped from V and 3 bases from J, the junction kept 5 bases outside the gene matches. This CDR3 contains 15 residues. Looked up from germline, CDR1 is KGHDR and CDR2 is SFDVKD. CDR3 sequence: CATSDPGTGKETQYF. The CDR3 nucleotides are TGTGCCACCAGTGATCCAGGGACAGGAAAAGAGACCCAGTACTTC.

The chain has TRBV28 and TRBJ1-5, with 9 bases fitting TRBD1. CDR1 is MDHEN, CDR2 SYDVKM, per germline. The V and J ends lost 6 bases and 6 bases, in that order; junction bases with no gene match: 12. This CDR3 comprises 16 residues. In DNA, the CDR3 is TGTGCCAGCAGACTAAACACCGGGACAGGGCTTCAGCCCCAGCATTTT. This gives the protein CASRLNTGTGLQPQHF.

The CDR3 protein is CASSPEGGVRFTSGANVLTF. The CDR3 coding sequence is TGTGCCAGCAGCCCTGAGGGGGGGGTTAGATTTACCTCTGGGGCCAACGTCCTGACTTTC. The chain is built from TRBV2 and TRBJ2-6; TRBD2 might be the D (7 bases). Germline-derived CDR1 and CDR2 are SNHLY and FYNNEI. The V and J ends lost 6 bases and 0 bases respectively, with 24 bases between them. This CDR3 contains 20 residues.

This clone was found once. CDR3 protein: CASSPGQGKAFF. Written as DNA, the CDR3 is TGTGCCAGTAGCCCGGGACAGGGAAAAGCTTTCTTT. V and J are TRBV19 and TRBJ1-1; 9 nucleotides line up with TRBD1. The CDR3 runs to 12 residues. Germline assignment: CDR1 LNHDA and CDR2 SQIVND (reference sequence). V trimming: 6 bases; J trimming: 9 bases; junction bases outside the gene matches: 5.

A note on this clone: A read error may produce the germline difference seen at one junction end. V is TRBV30 and J is TRBJ1-4; the match to TRBD1 covers 10 bases. Germline V gives CDR1 GTSNPN, CDR2 SVGIG (reference sequence). The CDR3 consists of 15 residues. The CDR3: CAWARGQGGGEKLSF. The CDR3 coding sequence is TGTGCCTGGGCCCGTGGACAGGGGGGAGGTGAAAAACTGTCTTTT.

CDR3 bases: TGTGCCAGCAGCTTGACGGCGGGAGTGATAACCGGGGAGCTGTTTTTT. Translated, it gives CASSLTAGVITGELFF. The chain couples TRBV7-2 to TRBJ2-2, with 7 bases aligning to TRBD2. The germline CDR1 and CDR2 sequences are SGHTA and FQGNSA. The V segment lost 3 bases and the J segment 5 bases; nucleotides outside the gene matches: 9. This CDR3 has 16 residues.

The chain has TRBV27 and TRBJ2-7, with TRBD1 identical over 10 bases. The CDR3 is made up of 13 amino acids. The V gene end was trimmed by 5 bases and the J gene end by 6 bases; junction bases not matched to a gene: 4. Per the germline V gene, CDR1 is MNHEY and CDR2 is SMNVEV (reference sequence). CDR3 sequence (DNA): TGTGCCAGCAGTCGCCGGACAGGGGGCGAGCAGTACTTC. Translating it yields CASSRRTGGEQYF.

J is TRBJ1-5 and V is TRBV6-1; a possible D gene is TRBD1 (6 bases). The CDR3 has 13 amino acids. The V end was cut by 6 bases, the J end by 5 bases, with 11 bases between. Germline CDR1 MNHNS, CDR2 SASEGT. CDR3 sequence (DNA): TGTGCCAGCAGAACACCAGGGGATCAGCCCCAGCATTTT. Amino acids: CASRTPGDQPQHF.

This chain connects TRBV28 to TRBJ2-2; the D is unclear. V was pared by 2 bases and J by 5 bases, with 12 bases between. The CDR3 is 15 amino acids. Germline V gene sequence: CDR1 MDHEN, CDR2 SYDVKM. This CDR3 is CASSLGVVRTGELFF. CDR3 DNA sequence: TGTGCCAGCAGTTTAGGAGTGGTTCGGACCGGGGAGCTGTTTTTT.

This clone has a handful of counts. V usage is TRBV5-8 and J usage is TRBJ2-1; TRBD2 aligns across 7 bases. Trimming at V came to 4 bases and at J to 9 bases, leaving 28 bases not matched to a gene. Germline CDR1 reads SGHTS; CDR2 reads YDEGEE. CDR3 length: 20 residues. CDR3: CASSLQAASGGRGLSSEQFF. In nucleotides, the CDR3 is TGTGCCAGCAGCCTCCAGGCGGCTAGCGGTGGAAGGGGACTGTCCTCTGAGCAGTTCTTC. Complete variable domain (other parts from reference TRBV5-8 and TRBJ2-1): EAGVTQSPTHLIKTRGQQATLRCSPISGHTSVYWYQQALGLGLQFLLWYDEGEERNRGNFPPRFSGRQFPNYSSELNVNALELEDSALYLCASSLQAASGGRGLSSEQFFGPGTRLTVL.

The chain links TRBV5-1 to TRBJ1-3; D gene uncertain. CDR3 length: 15 amino acids. CDR1 and CDR2 from the germline V gene are SGHRS and YFSETQ. With 4 bases removed from V and 4 bases from J, the gap between germline ends came to 15 bases. In DNA form, the CDR3 reads TGCGCCAGCAGCCCTCAGGCGGGCGCGGGAAACACCATATATTTT. Translated, it gives CASSPQAGAGNTIYF.

Note on this clone: Other nucleotide sequences from this sample produce the same CDR3. The rearrangement uses TRBV4-1 and TRBJ2-7; maybe TRBD1 (5 bases). Deletions cut 1 base from V and 3 bases from J, with 7 bases between. Per germline, CDR1 MGHRA and CDR2 YSYEKL. The CDR3 is 13 residues long. Here the CDR3 DNA reads TGCGCCAGCAGCCAAGGACAGCGCTACGAGCAGTACTTC. It codes for CASSQGQRYEQYF.

The chain uses TRBV7-3 and TRBJ2-3; possible D gene TRBD2, 6 bases. Trimming left V 2 bases short and J 3 bases short, with 9 bases between. Per the germline V gene, CDR1 is SGHTA and CDR2 is FQGTGA. The CDR3 loop spans 14 amino acids. The CDR3, as DNA: TGTGCCAGCAGCTTAGTGGGGAGGACAGATACGCAGTATTTT. This gives the protein CASSLVGRTDTQYF.

The chain has TRBV29-1 and TRBJ2-1; 8 nucleotides align to TRBD2. There are 14 residues in the CDR3. CDR1 SQVTM and CDR2 ANQGSEA come from the germline V gene. V was clipped by 3 bases and J by 2 bases; unmatched bases: 3. CDR3 protein: CSVDGTRTYNEQFF. The CDR3 region has the DNA TGCAGCGTTGATGGGACTAGGACCTACAATGAGCAGTTCTTC.

This chain joins TRBV30 and TRBJ2-1, with TRBD2 identical over 8 bases. The germline gives CDR1 GTSNPN, CDR2 SVGIG (reference sequence). This CDR3 spans 13 amino acids. V was pared by 5 bases and J by 4 bases, with 4 bases of the junction left unmatched. The CDR3 nucleotides read TGTGCCTGGGAGCGGGAGTTATACAATGAGCAGTTCTTC. Its translation: CAWERELYNEQFF.

This clone has a single count. J is TRBJ2-3 and V is TRBV27, with D possibly TRBD1 on 5 matching bases. Germline-derived CDR1 and CDR2 are MNHEY and SMNVEV (reference sequence). The CDR3 runs to 14 residues. The V end lost 8 bases, the J end lost 5 bases, and 17 bases lay between the germline ends. The CDR3 DNA reads TGTGCCAGCCACAAGGTGGGGCGTGAAGATACGCAGTATTTT. Its translation is CASHKVGREDTQYF.

The chain employs TRBV5-8 and TRBJ2-3; 8 bases match TRBD2. Germline CDR1 and CDR2: SGHTS and YDEGEE. This CDR3 comprises 15 residues. Trimming cost V 4 bases and J 3 bases; bases outside gene matches: 7. The CDR3 here is CASSRASGYTDTQYF. The CDR3 DNA sequence: TGTGCCAGCAGCCGGGCTAGCGGGTATACAGATACGCAGTATTTT.

The chain is built from TRBV10-3 and TRBJ2-5; no firm D call. Germline lookup yields CDR1 ENHRY and CDR2 SYGVKD. The CDR3 is 12 amino acids. The ends were cut back, 10 bases at V and 0 bases at J, with 9 bases in the middle. CDR3 residues: CATAENQETQYF. The CDR3 coding sequence is TGTGCCACCGCCGAGAACCAAGAGACCCAGTACTTC.